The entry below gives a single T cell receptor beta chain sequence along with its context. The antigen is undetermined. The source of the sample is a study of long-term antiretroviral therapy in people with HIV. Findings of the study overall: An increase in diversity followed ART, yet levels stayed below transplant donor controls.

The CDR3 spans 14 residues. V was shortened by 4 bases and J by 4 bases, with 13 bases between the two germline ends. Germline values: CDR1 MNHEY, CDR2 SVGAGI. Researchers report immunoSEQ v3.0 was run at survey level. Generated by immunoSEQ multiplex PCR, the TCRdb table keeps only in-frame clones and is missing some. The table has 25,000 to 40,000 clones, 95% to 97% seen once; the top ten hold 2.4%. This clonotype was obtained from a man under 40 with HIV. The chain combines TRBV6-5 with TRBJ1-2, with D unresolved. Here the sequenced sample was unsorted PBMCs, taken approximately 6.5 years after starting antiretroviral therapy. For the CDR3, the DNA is TGTGCCAGCAGTTTTCCGACCCCCCCCTATGGCTACACCTTC. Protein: CASSFPTPPYGYTF.